This TCR beta chain was found in a study of T-cell reconstitution after alpha-beta-depleted transplantation in children. Study-wide results and caveats: Surviving recipient T cells and thymic progenitors accounted for the high day-60 TCRbeta diversity observed in some patients. After transplant, at about two months, alpha-beta T cells were reportedly derived from several hundred expanded graft clones. Among T cells one year after transplant, newly produced cells accounted for most counts and diversity.

Unique molecular identifiers were incorporated into the prepared TCRbeta library. TCRdb reprocessed the PCR reads with MiXCR, giving one entry per CDR3 protein. The table lists 750,000 to 950,000 distinct CDR3 sequences, roughly 16% of them singletons. In the case of this clonotype: As yet, its antigen is unknown.

CDR3 size: 17 residues. V lost 0 bases to trimming and J lost 2 bases; unmatched junction nucleotides: 11. Germline loops: CDR1 SQVTM, CDR2 ANQGSEA. This material consisted of PBMCs, mostly from graft donor cells, taken 360 days after TCRalphabeta/CD19-depleted stem cell transplant. The TCR was taken from a male patient under 18 who had a stem cell transplant for acute lymphoblastic leukemia, so the T cells may come from the graft donor. The chain recombines TRBV29-1 with TRBJ1-1; TRBD1 matches 8 bases. The CDR3 nucleotides read TGCAGCGTTGAAGATGATTGGCAGGGGGCGGAAAACACTGAAGCTTTCTTT. Its protein is CSVEDDWQGAENTEAFF.